This T cell receptor beta chain derives from a study of T cell repertoires in cytomegalovirus infection. The overall study: Public TCR beta signatures provided an indication of both CMV infection and a matching HLA type.

This clonotype has just a few counts. The antigen is unknown. From the reads, TCRdb called clonotypes with MiXCR, one entry per CDR3 protein. The sample contains 200,000 or so distinct CDR3 sequences, roughly 27% of which appear only once. Trimming cost V 3 bases and J 0 bases, with 12 bases left between them. The germline gives CDR1 MDHEN, CDR2 SYDVKM. This CDR3 is built from 16 residues. Study findings and constraints: Ex vivo responses were dominated by HLA-C-restricted CMV-specific TCR beta clonotypes.

Input material: PBMCs. The receptor was isolated from a human donor in good health (CMV status not recorded). Some clones in this sample may be carry-over from other donors' samples. The chain recombines TRBV28 with TRBJ2-4; D may be TRBD2 (5 bases). The CDR3 loop reads CASSFPTSGAKNIQYF. CDR3 in DNA: TGTGCCAGCAGTTTTCCTACGAGCGGAGCCAAAAACATTCAGTACTTC.